This T cell receptor (beta chain) was obtained from a study of regulatory dendritic cells for organ transplantation (dated by TCRdb to the late 2010s). Looking at the study overall: To make regulatory dendritic cells, monocytes were cultured with vitamin D3 on days 0 and 4 and with IL-10 on day 4. On day 6, LPS was added to the DC cultures to test how the DCs responded to a strong maturation-inducing agent. The TCRbeta repertoires of sorted naive and memory CD4+ and CD8+ T cells were sequenced before and after allostimulation with regulatory or mature dendritic cells.

Findings and caveats that apply to the study as a whole: The repertoires of naive CD4+ and CD8+ T cells were highly diverse, while memory cell repertoires were less diverse, with memory CD8+ cells being the most oligoclonal. Expansion of memory CD8+ clones was induced by allostimulation in both subjects, but more limited expansion appeared to be induced by regulatory dendritic cells than by mature dendritic cells. Sequencing was done in only a couple of subjects, and the authors reported considerable heterogeneity between individuals in the alloreactive memory CD8+ T cell pool. Of the resting subsets, memory CD8+ T cells had the largest number of alloreactive TCR clonotypes.

Sorted T cell subsets were CFSE-labeled and co-cultured for five to six days with allogeneic regulatory or mature dendritic cells at a 1:10 DC:T ratio. FACS was used to sort CD4+ or CD8+ cells into naive T cells, defined as CD45RA+, and memory T cells, defined as CD45RO+. The T cells used for TCR sequencing were obtained from two healthy control subjects. The Qiagen DNeasy Blood & Tissue Kit was used to extract genomic DNA. A multiplexed two-step PCR with Vbeta-specific forward primers and Jbeta-specific reverse primers was used to amplify the TCRbeta CDR3 regions. The TCRbeta libraries were sequenced on an Illumina instrument via the immunoSEQ service. As for the original processing: IMGT annotation was used to assign V, D and J genes, and synthetic CDR3 analogues were used to correct counts for multiplex PCR bias. In the immunoSEQ Analyzer, repertoire clonality was calculated as one minus the normalized Shannon entropy. Fisher's exact test with Benjamini-Hochberg false discovery rate control was used to define clonal expansion, with two-tailed P<0.01. TCRdb retrieved this table from immuneACCESS and kept in-frame rearrangements only. Not all clones are present; in checked studies, unresolved V genes account for under half, and no reason is known for the remainder. Clone size and the V and J calls come from that table; the DNA yielded D and trimming. The sample includes around 19,000 clones, with approximately 85% observed a single time. The ten largest clonotypes hold about 0.74% of the sample.

About this clone: Its binding antigen is unknown. It has no much larger one-base neighbor in the sample; base qualities were not kept.

The germline V gene (reference sequence) sets CDR1 to SEHNR and CDR2 to FQNEAQ. From the cysteine through the phenylalanine, the CDR3 covers 8 amino acids. Solely the CDR3 DNA is kept, with 24 bases framed from the first base. V was cut back by 5 bases and J by 12 bases, leaving a gap of 3 bases between them. The rearrangement combines TRBV7-9 with TRBJ2-3; no D gene call is confident. The specimen was naive CD4+ T cells from blood cultured with regulatory dendritic cells. The cell subset or site label, read with the paper, signifies: CD45RA+ naive T cells. This clonotype originated in a human donor in good health. The nucleotides are TGTGCCAGCAGCCCTCAGTATTTT. This gives the protein CASSPQYF.